The 22 T cell receptor beta chains below all came from one sample that was sequenced in a study of T-cell reconstitution after alpha-beta-depleted transplantation in children. A library of TCRbeta sequences, prepared with unique molecular identifiers, was generated. TCRdb recomputed calls from the PCR reads with MiXCR, one row per CDR3 protein. Of around 270,000 distinct CDR3 sequences in the sample, 9.5% to 13% were seen once. Sequenced material: PBMCs, taken before TCRalphabeta/CD19-depleted stem cell transplant. These receptors came from a boy younger than two with acute myeloid leukemia, due to receive a stem cell transplant.

The sample holds many counts of this clonotype. This sequence joins TRBV11-2 and TRBJ2-5, with 7 bases identical to TRBD2. Germline-derived CDR1 and CDR2 are SGHAT and FQNNGV. This CDR3 is 16 amino acids long. The ends lost 3 bases at V and 5 bases at J; junction bases unmatched: 12. The CDR3 protein is CASSFYGGSPGETQYF. The CDR3 DNA sequence: TGTGCCAGCAGCTTTTACGGGGGGAGCCCGGGGGAGACCCAGTACTTC.

To note about this clonotype: This could be a read error, since a much larger clone is one nucleotide away. V is TRBV6-1 and J is TRBJ2-3, with D perhaps matching TRBD1 (6 bases). V gave up 2 bases and J gave up 6 bases, with 6 bases separating them. CDR3 length: 12 amino acids. The germline gives CDR1 MNHNS, CDR2 SASEGT. Here the CDR3 DNA reads TGTGCCAGCAGTGAAACAGGGGATACGCAGTATTTT. It specifies CASSETGDTQYF.

This clonotype was recorded at least ten times. The chain couples TRBV5-1 to TRBJ1-2; possibly TRBD1 for D (5 bases). There are 15 residues in the CDR3. The V and J ends lost 2 bases and 7 bases respectively, with 18 bases between them. Germline CDR1 and CDR2: SGHRS and YFSETQ. CDR3 amino acids: CASSFTGGSTGGYTF. The DNA for the CDR3 is TGCGCCAGCAGCTTCACAGGAGGTTCCACAGGTGGCTACACCTTC. Variable domain in full (rest from reference TRBV5-1 and TRBJ1-2): KAGVTQTPRYLIKTRGQQVTLSCSPISGHRSVSWYQQTPGQGLQFLFEYFSETQRNKGNFPGRFSGRQFSNSRSEMNVSTLELGDSALYLCASSFTGGSTGGYTFGSGTRLTVV.

This clonotype was counted at least ten times. V gene TRBV5-1 combines with J gene TRBJ2-1, with TRBD1 identical over 12 bases. V lost 3 bases, J lost 8 bases, and 6 bases stayed unmatched. The CDR3 has 15 amino acids. Germline CDR1 reads SGHRS; CDR2 reads YFSETQ. The CDR3 region is CASSWGQGARDEQFF. As DNA, the CDR3 is TGCGCCAGCAGCTGGGGACAGGGGGCGCGGGATGAGCAGTTCTTC.

This clonotype was observed many times. This chain connects TRBV28 to TRBJ2-5; 7 bases map to TRBD1. Germline CDR1 and CDR2: MDHEN and SYDVKM. This CDR3 is built from 16 residues. V was clipped by 5 bases and J by 2 bases; unmatched bases: 11. CDR3 sequence: CASSPLLTGVQETQYF. CDR3 sequence (DNA): TGTGCCAGCAGTCCCCTCCTTACAGGGGTTCAAGAGACCCAGTACTTC.

The chain couples TRBV7-6 to TRBJ2-1, with 9 bases lining up with TRBD2. The junction had 5 bases not matched to a gene; V was cut back by 0 bases and J by 5 bases. This CDR3 is built from 16 residues. CDR1 and CDR2 (germline): SGHVS, FNYEAQ. CDR3 amino acids: CASSLARLAVNNEQFF. As DNA, the CDR3 is TGTGCCAGCAGCTTAGCAAGACTAGCGGTTAACAATGAGCAGTTCTTC.

This clonotype was counted many times. The gene calls are TRBV29-1 and TRBJ2-1; D is perhaps TRBD1 (6 bases). From germline, CDR1 is SQVTM and CDR2 ANQGSEA. Trimming took 4 bases from V and 6 from J, leaving 19 bases between them. CDR3 length: 15 amino acids. This chain's CDR3 is CSVVTRGRVGNEQFF. For the CDR3, the DNA is TGCAGCGTTGTTACCAGGGGCAGGGTGGGCAATGAGCAGTTCTTC.

This clonotype was seen at least ten times. The V and J genes are TRBV28 and TRBJ2-2; weak D call: TRBD2 (7 bases). Deletions cut 5 bases from V and 6 bases from J, with 19 bases between. Germline CDR1 MDHEN, CDR2 SYDVKM. This CDR3 has 16 amino acids. In DNA form, the CDR3 reads TGTGCCAGCAGTAGGGAGGGACAACTTTCCCCCGGGGAGCTGTTTTTT. Protein product: CASSREGQLSPGELFF. Filled out from reference TRBV28 and TRBJ2-2, the complete variable domain reads DVKVTQSSRYLVKRTGEKVFLECVQDMDHENMFWYRQDPGLGLRLIYFSYDVKMKEKGDIPEGYSVSREKKERFSLILESASTNQTSMYLCASSREGQLSPGELFFGEGSRLTVL.

The sample holds many counts of this clonotype. The chain uses TRBV5-1 and TRBJ1-2; maybe TRBD1 (5 bases). The V gene's germline CDR1 is SGHRS and CDR2 YFSETQ. The V gene lost 0 bases and the J gene lost 8 bases, with 5 bases spanning the gap. The CDR3 is made up of 11 amino acids. CDR3 protein: CASSLGQGYTF. The DNA for the CDR3 is TGCGCCAGCAGCTTGGGACAGGGCTACACCTTC.

The V and J genes are TRBV4-2 and TRBJ1-2; no definite D call. The CDR3 loop spans 15 amino acids. V lost 2 bases and J lost 0, with 10 bases in between. Germline lookup yields CDR1 LGHNA and CDR2 YNFKEQ. The CDR3 region has the DNA TGTGCCAGCAGCCAACCGGGGAGGGCTAACTATGGCTACACCTTC. It translates to CASSQPGRANYGYTF.

This clonotype was seen at least ten times. The gene calls are TRBV7-3 and TRBJ1-1; TRBD1 is a possible D gene (5 bases). Germline V CDR1 and CDR2: SGHTA, FQGTGA. The V gene lost 5 bases and the J gene lost 11 bases, with 18 bases spanning the gap. This CDR3 has 13 amino acids. The CDR3 here is CASSPGRGMRAFF. DNA of the CDR3: TGTGCCAGCAGCCCAGGGCGGGGGATGAGGGCTTTCTTT.

This clonotype was recorded at least ten times. The genes are TRBV14 and TRBJ2-1, with TRBD2 as a possible D gene (6 bases). V was trimmed by 0 bases and J by 0 bases, leaving 9 bases between them. CDR1 SGHDN and CDR2 FVKESK come from the germline V gene. This CDR3 is built from 16 residues. The CDR3 DNA sequence: TGTGCCAGCAGCCAAGATGCGGGAAGCTCCTACAATGAGCAGTTCTTC. This codes for CASSQDAGSSYNEQFF.

Many counts were recorded for this clonotype. The rearrangement uses TRBV5-1 and TRBJ1-2; D call uncertain. V was cut by 0 bases and J by 5 bases, with 14 bases left in between. Germline-derived CDR1 and CDR2 are SGHRS and YFSETQ. This CDR3 is 15 amino acids long. CDR3 nucleotide sequence: TGCGCCAGCAGCTTGGAGGGCCAAACCCTGTATGGCTACACCTTC. Translating it yields CASSLEGQTLYGYTF.

This clonotype was recorded at least ten times. The V gene is TRBV7-6, the J gene TRBJ2-7; the D gene is possibly TRBD2 (6 bases). The CDR3 has 16 amino acids. Germline V CDR1 and CDR2: SGHVS, FNYEAQ. Trimming shortened V by 0 bases and J by 2 bases, and 14 bases separated the two germline ends. The CDR3 sequence: CASSLAGWGVAYEQYF. The CDR3 region has the DNA TGTGCCAGCAGCTTAGCGGGGTGGGGGGTCGCCTACGAGCAGTACTTC.

This clonotype was seen ten or more times. This sequence joins TRBV20-1 and TRBJ2-3; the match to TRBD2 covers 7 bases. Germline V CDR1 and CDR2: DFQATT, SNEGSKA (reference sequence). With 3 bases clipped from V and 2 bases from J, the junction kept 5 bases outside the gene matches. The CDR3 runs 14 residues. The CDR3 is CSASSGFPTDTQYF. The CDR3 DNA sequence: TGCAGTGCTAGTAGCGGGTTCCCCACAGATACGCAGTATTTT.

The chain carries TRBV12-3 or TRBV12-4 and TRBJ2-7; D may be TRBD1 or TRBD2 (7 bases each). Trimming removed 2 bases at V and 4 bases at J, with 18 bases between. The CDR3 spans 16 residues. The CDR3 loop reads CASSLQGVGAGYEQYF. The CDR3 DNA is TGTGCCAGCAGTTTACAGGGGGTGGGAGCGGGGTACGAGCAGTACTTC.

This clonotype was found many times. The CDR3 DNA sequence: TGTGCCAGCAGTTACTCTGGAGAGAGCAATCAGCCCCAGCATTTT. It specifies CASSYSGESNQPQHF. This rearrangement joins TRBV6-5 to TRBJ1-5; no reliable D call. The CDR3 loop spans 15 amino acids. Germline V gives CDR1 MNHEY, CDR2 SVGAGI. V dropped 0 bases and J dropped 1 base, with 7 bases sitting between them.

This clonotype came up a few times. This chain connects TRBV7-9 to TRBJ2-5; D call uncertain. CDR1 is SEHNR and CDR2 is FQNEAQ in the germline V gene (reference sequence). The CDR3 is made up of 12 amino acids. V lost 10 bases and J 8 bases, leaving 17 bases between the germline ends. CDR3 amino acids: CATSPGKLTQYF. The CDR3 coding sequence is TGTGCCACGTCTCCGGGCAAGCTTACCCAGTACTTC.

J is TRBJ2-5 and V is TRBV7-9; D is ambiguous. The length of the CDR3 is 13 residues. The V end was cut by 4 bases, the J end by 1 base, with 7 bases between. Germline V gives CDR1 SEHNR, CDR2 FQNEAQ (reference sequence). In DNA, the CDR3 is TGTGCCAGCAGCTCCGACCTCCAAGAGACCCAGTACTTC. This codes for CASSSDLQETQYF.

The chain links TRBV12-5 to TRBJ2-3; 9 positions agree with TRBD1. CDR3 length: 16 residues. Losses at the gene ends were 4 bases for V and 2 bases for J; bases not matched to a gene: 7. Germline V CDR1 and CDR2: LGHNT, FRNRAP. CDR3 DNA sequence: TGTGCTAGTGGTTCTGGACAGGGGCGGCCCACAGATACGCAGTATTTT. This gives the protein CASGSGQGRPTDTQYF.

The chain carries TRBV5-1 and TRBJ2-2, with a tentative D call TRBD2 (6 bases). Per germline, CDR1 SGHRS and CDR2 YFSETQ. V lost 7 bases and J lost 6, with 13 bases in between. This CDR3 region has 13 residues. CDR3 in amino acids: CASAKTGAGELFF. Written as DNA, the CDR3 is TGCGCCAGCGCTAAGACGGGGGCCGGGGAGCTGTTTTTT.

This clonotype showed up many times. The chain carries TRBV4-3 and TRBJ2-7; D perhaps matches TRBD2 (5 bases). This CDR3 region has 13 residues. In germline, CDR1 is LGHNA, CDR2 YSLEER. Trimming pared 3 bases from V and 3 bases from J, leaving 9 bases between. The CDR3 DNA reads as TGCGCCAGCAGCCAGTCCACTAGCTACGAGCAGTACTTC. Amino acid sequence: CASSQSTSYEQYF.